This entry lists 30 T cell receptor beta chains sequenced from one sample in a study of shared T cell receptors in the human thymus (TCRdb year 2021). Libraries came from the immunoSEQ multiplex PCR assay. In its TCRdb copy, this immuneACCESS table keeps in-frame sequences only and misses some clones. Where compared with another copy, unresolved V genes explain less than half of these, and the others have no known cause. This sample holds some 640,000 clones; around 87% were observed only once. Jointly, the top ten make up roughly 0.0094% of the sample. Separately, the same data were catalogued under a study of human thymus T cells.

Sequencing used thymocytes. These receptors were obtained from a boy younger than two with a congenital heart defect. Donor details come from another sample of the same person, matched by shared clones.

V gene TRBV28 combines with J gene TRBJ1-2; D gene ambiguous. V was shortened by 8 bases and J by 4 bases, with 23 bases between the two germline ends. The length of the CDR3 is 16 residues. Per germline, CDR1 MDHEN and CDR2 SYDVKM. CDR3 sequence: CASGPYSLPGFYGYTF. CDR3 nucleotides: TGTGCCAGCGGACCCTACAGTCTCCCGGGATTCTATGGCTACACCTTC.

This chain links TRBV2 with TRBJ2-1; 7 bases align to TRBD2. CDR1 and CDR2 from the germline V gene are SNHLY and FYNNEI. The CDR3 has 14 residues. The V gene end was trimmed by 8 bases and the J gene end by 10 bases; junction bases not matched to a gene: 14. CDR3 residues: CASPRDYKKREQFF. DNA for the CDR3: TGTGCCAGCCCAAGGGACTACAAAAAAAGGGAGCAGTTCTTC.

This rearrangement joins TRBV27 to TRBJ2-7; tentatively, D is TRBD1 (6 bases). CDR1 and CDR2 from the germline V gene are MNHEY and SMNVEV (reference sequence). V gave up 8 bases and J gave up 4 bases, with 15 bases separating them. The CDR3 sequence is 13 residues long. The chain's CDR3 is CASPRDTEYEQYF. DNA for the CDR3: TGTGCCAGCCCCCGGGACACTGAATACGAGCAGTACTTC.

As concerns this clone: Without the conserved terminal phenylalanine or tryptophan, this CDR3 likely stems from a read error. The chain employs TRBV6-6 and TRBJ2-7; 8 positions agree with TRBD1. The V segment lost 6 bases and the J segment 5 bases; nucleotides outside the gene matches: 0. Germline loops: CDR1 MNHNY, CDR2 SVGAGI (reference sequence). CDR3 size: 11 residues. This CDR3 is CASRQGDEQYL. The CDR3 nucleotides read TGTGCCAGCAGACAGGGGGACGAGCAGTACCTC.

The genes are TRBV5-1 and TRBJ1-6; no firm D call. The V and J ends lost 0 bases and 0 bases respectively, with 16 bases between them. Germline CDR1 reads SGHRS; CDR2 reads YFSETQ. The CDR3 is 19 residues long. The CDR3 spells CASSLDYRKQSSYNSPLHF. The CDR3 nucleotides read TGCGCCAGCAGCTTGGACTATAGGAAGCAGAGCTCCTATAATTCACCCCTCCACTTT. Drawing the rest from reference TRBV5-1 and TRBJ1-6, the complete variable domain is KAGVTQTPRYLIKTRGQQVTLSCSPISGHRSVSWYQQTPGQGLQFLFEYFSETQRNKGNFPGRFSGRQFSNSRSEMNVSTLELGDSALYLCASSLDYRKQSSYNSPLHFGNGTRLTVT.

The chain joins TRBV7-2 to TRBJ1-5; TRBD1 agrees at 7 bases. Germline-derived CDR1 and CDR2 are SGHTA and FQGNSA. The CDR3 totals 17 residues. V lost 1 base, J lost 4 bases, and 10 bases stayed unmatched. CDR3 amino acids: CASSLGAIDRENQPQHF. CDR3 coding DNA: TGTGCCAGCAGCTTAGGCGCCATTGACAGGGAAAATCAGCCCCAGCATTTT.

The chain carries TRBV6-5 and TRBJ2-3; a weak D match, TRBD1 (5 bases). Germline V gives CDR1 MNHEY, CDR2 SVGAGI. The CDR3 covers 16 residues. The V and J ends lost 3 bases and 4 bases respectively, with 17 bases between them. The CDR3 reads CASSYGPTLGADTQYF. The CDR3 DNA sequence: TGTGCCAGCAGTTATGGGCCTACCCTAGGGGCAGATACGCAGTATTTT.

The V gene is TRBV21-1, the J gene TRBJ2-7; TRBD2 is taken as the D call from the table, unchecked against the DNA. TRBV21-1 is a documented pseudogene. The CDR3 runs 12 residues. CDR3 sequence: CASSKGGGEQYF. CDR3 bases: TGTGCCAGCAGCAAGGGGGGTGGGGAGCAGTACTTC.

The J gene is TRBJ2-5, the V gene TRBV15; 7 bases agree with TRBD2. Germline loops: CDR1 LNHNV, CDR2 YYDKDF (reference sequence). Trimming cost V 4 bases and J 4 bases; bases outside gene matches: 9. There are 15 residues in the CDR3. The chain's CDR3 is CATSTKGPGGETQYF. The CDR3 region has the DNA TGTGCCACCAGCACCAAAGGCCCGGGAGGAGAGACCCAGTACTTC. Together with reference TRBV15 and TRBJ2-5, the CDR3 gives the full variable domain: DAMVIQNPRYQVTQFGKPVTLSCSQTLNHNVMYWYQQKSSQAPKLLFHYYDKDFNNEADTPDNFQSRRPNTSFCFLDIRSPGLGDTAMYLCATSTKGPGGETQYFGPGTRLLVL.

The chain joins TRBV14 to TRBJ1-2, with D uncertain. Trimming took off 1 base at V and 4 bases at J, with 7 bases between the two ends. Germline assignment: CDR1 SGHDN and CDR2 FVKESK. The CDR3 is made up of 13 amino acids. CDR3: CASSQVVAYGYTF. The CDR3 DNA reads TGTGCCAGCAGCCAAGTCGTGGCCTATGGCTACACCTTC.

The chain recombines TRBV4-1 with TRBJ1-3; 11 bases are a match to TRBD1. V shed 0 bases and J 2 bases; nucleotides not matched to a gene: 6. This CDR3 has 18 amino acids. Germline-derived CDR1 and CDR2 are MGHRA and YSYEKL. The chain's CDR3 is CASSQDAPDRGPGNTIYF. The CDR3 DNA follows: TGCGCCAGCAGCCAAGATGCCCCGGACAGGGGGCCTGGAAACACCATATATTTT.

V is TRBV14 and J is TRBJ2-7; possible D gene TRBD2, 6 bases. This CDR3 is built from 18 residues. In germline, CDR1 is SGHDN, CDR2 FVKESK. V was shortened by 0 bases and J by 6 bases, with 24 bases between the two germline ends. The CDR3 loop reads CASSQESTSPPCNGEQYF. The CDR3 DNA reads TGTGCCAGCAGCCAAGAATCTACTAGCCCCCCGTGTAACGGCGAGCAGTACTTC.

V gene TRBV9 combines with J gene TRBJ2-3; TRBD1 is a possible D gene (6 bases). The CDR3 contains 16 residues. Trimming took 3 bases from V and 1 from J, leaving 15 bases between them. The germline V gene has CDR1 SGDLS and CDR2 YYNGEE. The CDR3 DNA sequence: TGTGCCAGCAGCGGACCCAGGGGCGCGGGCACAGATACGCAGTATTTT. This sequence encodes CASSGPRGAGTDTQYF.

Written as DNA, the CDR3 is TGTGCCAGCAGCCACGTGACGGGCACTGAAGCTTTCTTT. Encoded protein: CASSHVTGTEAFF. V usage is TRBV11-2 and J usage is TRBJ1-1, with D hard to call. This CDR3 has 13 residues. V was trimmed by 5 bases and J by 4 bases, leaving 11 bases between them. The germline V gene has CDR1 SGHAT and CDR2 FQNNGV.

V gene TRBV19 combines with J gene TRBJ2-1, with TRBD2 matching over 12 bases. V shed 5 bases and J 7 bases; nucleotides not matched to a gene: 9. The CDR3 spans 16 residues. Germline V lookup: CDR1 LNHDA, CDR2 SQIVND (reference sequence). The CDR3 coding sequence is TGTGCCAGTAGTCCTCATCTAGCGGGAGGGAGGAATGAGCAGTTCTTC. Translated, it gives CASSPHLAGGRNEQFF.

The chain combines TRBV5-1 with TRBJ1-2; D might be TRBD1 (5 bases). The CDR3 has 14 amino acids. V was shortened by 2 bases and J by 3 bases, with 11 bases between the two germline ends. Looked up from germline, CDR1 is SGHRS and CDR2 is YFSETQ. The CDR3 protein is CASSLGETDYGYTF. CDR3 sequence (DNA): TGCGCCAGCAGCTTAGGGGAAACGGACTATGGCTACACCTTC.

This chain joins TRBV27 and TRBJ2-3; 9 bases fit TRBD2. The V segment lost 2 bases and the J segment 3 bases; nucleotides outside the gene matches: 3. Germline CDR1 reads MNHEY; CDR2 reads SMNVEV (reference sequence). CDR3 length: 15 residues. The CDR3 nucleotides are TGTGCCAGCAGTTTACTGCGGGAGGGGACAGATACGCAGTATTTT. Translating it yields CASSLLREGTDTQYF.

The chain has TRBV10-1 and TRBJ2-7, with TRBD2 identical over 7 bases. With V trimmed by 5 bases and J by 2 bases, 9 bases remained unmatched. This CDR3 has 15 residues. Per germline, CDR1 WNHNN and CDR2 SYGVQD (reference sequence). The CDR3 is CASSNGAGEPYEQYF. CDR3 sequence (DNA): TGCGCCAGCAGTAACGGGGCGGGAGAACCCTACGAGCAGTACTTC.

The CDR3 loop is CASSPNPGLAGRSEQYF. The CDR3 bases are TGTGCCAGCAGCCCGAATCCAGGACTAGCGGGGCGGAGCGAGCAGTACTTC. The J gene is TRBJ2-7, the V gene TRBV5-6; 12 nucleotides align to TRBD2. Trimming cost V 4 bases and J 6 bases; bases outside gene matches: 14. CDR1 is SGHDT and CDR2 is YYEEEE in the germline V gene. The CDR3 runs to 17 residues.

In DNA, the CDR3 is TGTGCCAGTAGTAGGGCGCCCAGGGGGACGGACACTGAAGCTTTCTTT. This codes for CASSRAPRGTDTEAFF. The chain recombines TRBV19 with TRBJ1-1; 7 bases are a match to TRBD1. This CDR3 has 16 residues. CDR1 is LNHDA and CDR2 is SQIVND in the germline V gene (reference sequence). V was pared by 4 bases and J by 3 bases, with 11 bases of the junction left unmatched.

This clone was found a few times. V usage is TRBV4-3 and J usage is TRBJ1-1; 11 nucleotides match TRBD1. The CDR3 has 14 residues. Germline assignment: CDR1 LGHNA and CDR2 YSLEER. With V trimmed by 3 bases and J by 7 bases, 4 bases remained unmatched. The chain's CDR3 is CASSHGQGAVEAFF. CDR3 coding DNA: TGCGCCAGCAGCCATGGACAGGGGGCGGTTGAAGCTTTCTTT.

The chain links TRBV28 to TRBJ2-1, with 9 bases fitting TRBD2. V shed 10 bases and J 9 bases; nucleotides not matched to a gene: 40. This CDR3 has 23 amino acids. Germline assignment: CDR1 MDHEN and CDR2 SYDVKM. The CDR3: CAISARKDTGWREGPPCLVEQFF. CDR3 DNA: TGTGCCATATCGGCCCGAAAGGATACCGGGTGGCGGGAGGGCCCACCGTGCCTGGTTGAGCAGTTCTTC.

This clone was counted only a few times. CDR3 nucleotides: TGTGCCAGCAGCCTACTTAACTACGAGCAGTACTTC. It yields the protein CASSLLNYEQYF. The chain combines TRBV28 with TRBJ2-7; D unclear. Germline loops: CDR1 MDHEN, CDR2 SYDVKM. The V end was cut by 6 bases, the J end by 3 bases, with 9 bases between. The CDR3 consists of 12 residues.

This clone came up a few times. The rearrangement uses TRBV7-2 and TRBJ1-1; maybe TRBD1 (6 bases). The CDR3 has 16 amino acids. CDR1 SGHTA and CDR2 FQGNSA come from the germline V gene. Trimming removed 1 base from V and 5 bases from J, with 17 bases in between. The CDR3 DNA sequence: TGTGCCAGCAGCTTAGGAGTGCAGGGGAAATTGACTGAAGCTTTCTTT. Residues: CASSLGVQGKLTEAFF.

J is TRBJ1-5 and V is TRBV6-1; D uncertain. The V end lost 4 bases, the J end lost 10 bases, and 23 bases lay between the germline ends. The CDR3 has 16 amino acids. Germline V gene sequence: CDR1 MNHNS, CDR2 SASEGT. The chain's CDR3 is CASSASIGSLSRPQHF. CDR3 DNA sequence: TGTGCCAGCAGTGCTTCGATCGGTTCTTTATCGAGACCCCAGCATTTT.

The chain links TRBV4-2 to TRBJ2-1; D perhaps matches TRBD2 (6 bases). Germline values: CDR1 LGHNA, CDR2 YNFKEQ. This CDR3 is 14 amino acids long. Trimming took 4 bases from V and 2 from J, leaving 9 bases between them. The CDR3 loop is CASSPPSAYNEQFF. For the CDR3, the DNA is TGTGCCAGCAGCCCCCCTAGCGCCTACAATGAGCAGTTCTTC.

This chain joins TRBV30 and TRBJ1-1; 8 nucleotides line up with TRBD1. Germline trimming cut 3 bases from V and 4 bases from J; bases unmatched to any gene: 10. Germline V CDR1 and CDR2: GTSNPN, SVGIG (reference sequence). This CDR3 is built from 15 residues. CDR3 bases: TGTGCCTGGAGCCGCCCGGACAGGGTCGGCACTGAAGCTTTCTTT. Amino acid sequence: CAWSRPDRVGTEAFF.

The rearrangement uses TRBV27 and TRBJ2-2; 12 nucleotides line up with TRBD1. The CDR3 extends over 15 amino acids. Germline V gives CDR1 MNHEY, CDR2 SMNVEV (reference sequence). The ends lost 11 bases at V and 7 bases at J; junction bases unmatched: 11. The CDR3 coding sequence is TGTGCCCCGAAGAGGGGACAGGGGGCGGTCGGGGAGCTGTTTTTT. This translates into CAPKRGQGAVGELFF.

This rearrangement joins TRBV27 to TRBJ1-1; TRBD1 is a possible D gene (6 bases). Trimming took 1 base from V and 0 from J, leaving 18 bases between them. In germline, CDR1 is MNHEY, CDR2 SMNVEV (reference sequence). CDR3 length: 18 residues. In DNA, the CDR3 is TGTGCCAGCAGTTTATTGGGGGGGACATCGGGGATGAACACTGAAGCTTTCTTT. Residues: CASSLLGGTSGMNTEAFF.

J is TRBJ2-7 and V is TRBV7-2; a weak D match, TRBD2 (6 bases). Germline V gene sequence: CDR1 SGHTA, CDR2 FQGNSA. V shed 4 bases and J shed 0 bases, with 13 bases lying between them. The CDR3 spans 15 residues. The CDR3 bases are TGTGCCAGCAGCTGCGAGAGGCGGGACTCCTACGAGCAGTACTTC. Translated, it gives CASSCERRDSYEQYF.